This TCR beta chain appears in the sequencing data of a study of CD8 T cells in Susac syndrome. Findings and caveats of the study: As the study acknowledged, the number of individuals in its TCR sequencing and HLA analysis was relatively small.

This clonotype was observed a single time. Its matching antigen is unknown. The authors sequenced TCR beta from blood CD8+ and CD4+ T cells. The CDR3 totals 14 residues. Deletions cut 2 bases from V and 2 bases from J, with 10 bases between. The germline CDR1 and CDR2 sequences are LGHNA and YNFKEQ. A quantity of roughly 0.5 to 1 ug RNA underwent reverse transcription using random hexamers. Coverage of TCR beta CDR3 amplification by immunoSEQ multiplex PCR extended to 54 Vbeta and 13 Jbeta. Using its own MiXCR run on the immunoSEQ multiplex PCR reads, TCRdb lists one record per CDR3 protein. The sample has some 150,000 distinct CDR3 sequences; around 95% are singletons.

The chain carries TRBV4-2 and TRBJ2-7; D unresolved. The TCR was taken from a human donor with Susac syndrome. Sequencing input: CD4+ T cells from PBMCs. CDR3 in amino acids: CASSQNEQTYEQYF. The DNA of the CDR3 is TGTGCCAGCAGCCAAAACGAGCAGACCTACGAGCAGTACTTC.